Reported below is one T cell receptor beta chain. Its target is not known. Researchers ran the PCR with 60 Vbeta and 13 Jbeta primers. Repertoires were generated with immunoSEQ multiplex PCR, while TCRdb's copy carries only in-frame clones and drops some. The sample includes more than 110,000 clones, roughly three quarters of them seen just once. The data are from a study of cytomegalovirus exposure and HLA in healthy donors. Notes on the study in general: Altogether, 160 or so TCR beta chains were recorded as cytomegalovirus-associated. TCR beta chains associated with HLA were, in a later analysis, more clonally expanded than equally common others.

This CDR3 contains 15 residues. Per the germline V gene, CDR1 is GTSNPN and CDR2 is SVGIG (reference sequence). Losses at the gene ends were 3 bases for V and 4 bases for J; bases not matched to a gene: 7. This chain uses TRBV30 with TRBJ2-3, with 10 bases aligning to TRBD1. Sequencing used PBMCs. This receptor was identified in a woman between 50 and 59 years old in good health and CMV-seronegative. CDR3 bases: TGTGCCTGGAGCGACGGACAGGGGGACCCAGATACGCAGTATTTT. Its translation is CAWSDGQGDPDTQYF.